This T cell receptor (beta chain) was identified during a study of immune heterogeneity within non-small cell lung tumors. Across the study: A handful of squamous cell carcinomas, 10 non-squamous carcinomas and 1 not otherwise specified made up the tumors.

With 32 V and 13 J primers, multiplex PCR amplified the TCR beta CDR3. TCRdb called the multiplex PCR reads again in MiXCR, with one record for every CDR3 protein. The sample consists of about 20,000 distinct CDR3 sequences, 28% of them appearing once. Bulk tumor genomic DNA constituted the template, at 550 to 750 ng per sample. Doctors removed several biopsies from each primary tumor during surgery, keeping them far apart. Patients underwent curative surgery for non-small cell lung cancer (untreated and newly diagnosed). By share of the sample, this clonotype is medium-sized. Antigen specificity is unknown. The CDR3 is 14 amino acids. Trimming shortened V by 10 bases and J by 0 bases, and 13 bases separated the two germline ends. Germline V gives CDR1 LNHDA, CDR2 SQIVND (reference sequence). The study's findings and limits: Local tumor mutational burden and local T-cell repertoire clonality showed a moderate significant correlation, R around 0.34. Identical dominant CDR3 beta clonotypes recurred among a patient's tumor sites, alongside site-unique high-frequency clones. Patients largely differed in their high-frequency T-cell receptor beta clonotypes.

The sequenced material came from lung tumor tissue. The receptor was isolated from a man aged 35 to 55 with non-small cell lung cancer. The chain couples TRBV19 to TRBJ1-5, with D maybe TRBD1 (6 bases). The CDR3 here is CAIGGQYSNQPQHF. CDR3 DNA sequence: TGTGCCATTGGGGGGCAGTATAGCAATCAGCCCCAGCATTTT. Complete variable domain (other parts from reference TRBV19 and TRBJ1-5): DGGITQSPKYLFRKEGQNVTLSCEQNLNHDAMYWYRQDPGQGLRLIYYSQIVNDFQKGDIAEGYSVSREKKESFPLTVTSAQKNPTAFYLCAIGGQYSNQPQHFGDGTRLSIL.